This T cell receptor beta chain originates from a study of blood T cell repertoires in COVID-19. Background on the study: Some COVID-19 samples were acute and others convalescent; all came from the United States, Italy and Spain. Nucleic acid was either cDNA or gDNA, and it came from T cells, B-cell-depleted T cells, or PBMCs.

In the study's own analysis: Counts of nucleated cells, estimated from reference gene primer amplification, were obtained. The protocol was immunoSEQ multiplex PCR, while the TCRdb copy is restricted to in-frame clones and leaves out a portion. V and J calls and clone size follow that table, whereas D and trimming were derived from the DNA. In the table there are under 70,000 clones, roughly nine tenths of which are singletons. This CDR3 comprises 15 residues. J lost 4 bases, V lost 1 base, and 3 bases had no gene match. Germline loops: CDR1 SGHVS, CDR2 FNYEAQ. The sample taken for sequencing was peripheral blood. The chain uses TRBV7-6 and TRBJ2-2, with 7 bases aligning to TRBD2. This clonotype originated in a woman aged 55-70 years with active or convalescent COVID-19. The CDR3 DNA reads as TGTGCCAGCAGCTTAGGGCTAGCGGTCACCGGGGAGCTGTTTTTT. Protein product: CASSLGLAVTGELFF.